This is a list of T cell receptor beta chains from one sample in a study of T-cell reconstitution after alpha-beta-depleted transplantation in children. TCRdb re-called the PCR reads through MiXCR, storing one row per CDR3 protein. The profile shows about 460,000 distinct CDR3 sequences, around 10% of them singletons. The material was PBMCs, mostly from graft donor cells, obtained 180 days after TCRalphabeta/CD19-depleted stem cell transplant. The origin of the receptors is a female patient aged 2-15 years who had a stem cell transplant for aplastic anemia, so the T cells may come from the graft donor. CDR3s include the opening cysteine and the closing phenylalanine or tryptophan. D genes are given only for firm matches. Some rows mark clone size as missing; the rest say once, few, many or name a class of expanded clone.

>TRBJ2-5|TRBV12-3/TRBV12-4|.|.
TGTGCCAGCAGTTCCCGGACAGCCCAAGAGACCCAGTACTTC
CASSSRTAQETQYF
>TRBJ2-7|TRBV10-3|.|.
TGTGCCATCAGTGAAACCTACGAGCAGTACTTC
CAISETYEQYF
>TRBJ2-1|TRBV11-2|few|TRBD2
TGTGCCAGCAGCTTACTAGTAGGCCAAAGCGGGAGGGCCGTCAATGAGCAGTTCTTC
CASSLLVGQSGRAVNEQFF
>TRBJ1-5|TRBV7-6|few|TRBD1
TGTGCCAGCAGCTTAGCCCCCGGGACAGGGAATCAGCCCCAGCATTTT
CASSLAPGTGNQPQHF
>TRBJ2-1|TRBV20-1|few|TRBD2
TGCAGTGCGAACCCCGGGACTAGCGGGTCGTACAATGAGCAGTTCTTC
CSANPGTSGSYNEQFF
>TRBJ1-5|TRBV12-3/TRBV12-4|.|.
TGTGCCAGCAGTTGCTGGGTCGGCGGTCAGCCCCAGCATTTT
CASSCWVGGQPQHF
>TRBJ2-7|TRBV14|.|TRBD2
TGTGCCAGCAGCCAAGACCAACTCGGGGTAGCGGGAGTGGTAGGGGCCGAGCAGTACTTC
CASSQDQLGVAGVVGAEQYF
>TRBJ2-1|TRBV11-3|many|TRBD2
TGTGCCAGCAGCTTTGAACTAGCGGGAGTGGCTGAGCAGTTCTTC
CASSFELAGVAEQFF
>TRBJ2-5|TRBV11-2|few|TRBD2
TGTGCCAGCAGCTCTCGCCCCCGAGCAGCGGGGGTCCTGAAGACCCAGTACTTC
CASSSRPRAAGVLKTQYF
>TRBJ2-7|TRBV29-1|many|.
TGCAGCGTTGAAGATCCCCTGTCTTTCGAGCAGTACTTC
CSVEDPLSFEQYF